The T cell receptor (beta chain) under discussion was sequenced for a study of T cell repertoires in cytomegalovirus infection (dated by TCRdb to the late 2010s). As for the study more broadly: Donor HLA type was relevant to the analysis, because carriage of CMV infection together with the matching HLA type was indicated by public TCR beta signatures. The investigation overall reported the following: In the ex vivo response, HLA-C-restricted CMV-specific TCR beta clonotypes were dominant, and in two of eight donors the single most frequent clonotype came from this HLA-C-restricted group. In both this cohort and an independent cohort of approximately 350 donors, the cumulative frequency of public TCR beta family members distinguished carriers of CMV infection plus the relevant HLA type.

TCRdb records Illumina HiSeq 1500 as the sequencer. TCRdb reprocessed the public reads (quality trimming at Q25 with fastp, clone calling with MiXCR) and kept in-frame beta chains. Identical CDR3 proteins give one entry, which carries the most common genes and DNA. This sample has approximately 170,000 distinct CDR3 sequences in its table, and roughly 18% of those were observed once. Clones ranked in the top ten supply about 19% of the sample. Note on this clonotype: Its recognized antigen is unknown. Within one base of it there is no much larger clone, and no base qualities were kept.

Here V drops 3 bases and J drops 4 bases, and the junction holds 6 bases not matched to any gene. The CDR3 runs 15 amino acids, cysteine and phenylalanine included. This entry keeps only the CDR3 DNA: 45 bases, framed from base 1. The germline V gene gives CDR1 as SGHDT and CDR2 as YYEEEE. The material sequenced was CD8+ T cells from PBMCs. This TCR derives from a human donor in good health (CMV status not recorded). Some clones in this sample may be carry-over from other donors' samples. The sequence links TRBV5-6 to TRBJ2-1; the central 8 bases match TRBD1. CDR3 region: CASSSGTGIYNEQFF. The DNA is TGTGCCAGCAGCTCCGGGACAGGCATTTACAATGAGCAGTTCTTC.